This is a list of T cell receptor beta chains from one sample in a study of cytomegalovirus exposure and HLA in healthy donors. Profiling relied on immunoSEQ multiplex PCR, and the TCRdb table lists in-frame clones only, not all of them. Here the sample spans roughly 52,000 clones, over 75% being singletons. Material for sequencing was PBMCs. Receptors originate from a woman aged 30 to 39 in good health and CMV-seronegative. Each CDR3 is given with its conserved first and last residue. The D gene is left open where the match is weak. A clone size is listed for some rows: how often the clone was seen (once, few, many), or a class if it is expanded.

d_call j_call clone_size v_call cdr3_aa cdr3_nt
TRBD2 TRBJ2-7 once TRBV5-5 CASSGNWVGGDEQYF TGTGCCAGCAGCGGAAACTGGGTTGGGGGGGACGAGCAGTACTTC
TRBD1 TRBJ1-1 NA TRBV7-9 CASSPQGLTTEAFF TGTGCCAGCAGCCCACAGGGGTTGACCACTGAAGCTTTCTTT
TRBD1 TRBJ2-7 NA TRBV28 CASETGGKLSSYEQYF TGTGCCAGCGAGACAGGGGGCAAATTGAGCTCCTACGAGCAGTACTTC
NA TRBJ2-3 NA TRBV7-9 CASSRDFTTSTDTQYF TGTGCCAGCAGCCGGGACTTCACCACTAGCACAGATACGCAGTATTTT
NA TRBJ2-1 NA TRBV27 CASRTWEGVYNEQFF TGTGCCAGCAGGACGTGGGAGGGGGTCTACAATGAGCAGTTCTTC
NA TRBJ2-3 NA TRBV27 CASKRGQTSTDTQYF TGTGCCAGCAAAAGAGGACAGACTAGCACAGATACGCAGTATTTT
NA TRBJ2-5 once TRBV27 CASSLRLSETQYF TGTGCCAGCAGTTTAAGACTCTCCGAGACCCAGTACTTC
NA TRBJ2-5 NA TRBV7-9 CASRPTGQETQYF TGTGCCAGCAGGCCGACAGGCCAAGAGACCCAGTACTTC
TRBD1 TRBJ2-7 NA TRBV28 CASSYRDRPSYEQYF TGTGCCAGCAGTTACCGGGACAGACCCTCCTACGAGCAGTACTTC
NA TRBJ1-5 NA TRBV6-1 CASSESGGNQPQHF TGTGCCAGCAGTGAATCAGGGGGCAATCAGCCCCAGCATTTT
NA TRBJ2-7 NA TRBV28 CASSLPPSYEQYF TGTGCCAGCAGTTTACCCCCTTCCTACGAGCAGTACTTC
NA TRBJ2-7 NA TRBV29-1 CSVGVAGVVYEQYF TGCAGCGTTGGGGTAGCAGGGGTGGTTTACGAGCAGTACTTC
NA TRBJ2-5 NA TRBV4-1 CASSQVNLVRSETQYF TGCGCCAGCAGCCAAGTCAACCTTGTGAGGTCCGAGACCCAGTACTTC
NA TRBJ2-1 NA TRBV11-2 CASSHGGQTEQFF TGTGCCAGCAGCCATGGGGGCCAAACGGAGCAGTTCTTC
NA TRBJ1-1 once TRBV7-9 CASSFWRDTEAFF TGTGCCAGCAGCTTTTGGAGGGACACTGAAGCTTTCTTT
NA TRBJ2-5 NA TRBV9 CASSDGTYETQYF TGTGCCAGCAGCGACGGGACATATGAGACCCAGTACTTC
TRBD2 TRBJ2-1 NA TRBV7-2 CASSLVAGVRNEQFF TGTGCCAGCAGCTTAGTAGCGGGAGTAAGGAATGAGCAGTTCTTC
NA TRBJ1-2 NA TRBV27 CASSSLTALYGYTF TGTGCCAGCAGTTCCCTGACAGCCCTCTATGGCTACACCTTC
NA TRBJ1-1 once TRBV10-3 CAISEFAGSPEAFF TGTGCCATCAGTGAGTTTGCAGGGTCTCCTGAAGCTTTCTTT
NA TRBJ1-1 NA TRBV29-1 CSVEGLTSENTEAFF TGCAGCGTTGAGGGACTCACGTCCGAGAACACTGAAGCTTTCTTT
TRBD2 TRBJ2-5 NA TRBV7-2 CASSFTSGETQYF TGTGCCAGCAGCTTCACTAGCGGGGAGACCCAGTACTTC
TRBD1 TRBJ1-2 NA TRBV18 CASSPTGTGYGYTF TGTGCCAGCTCACCGACCGGGACAGGGTATGGCTACACCTTC
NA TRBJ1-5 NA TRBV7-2 CASSLVRPGREQPQHF TGTGCCAGCAGCTTAGTAAGGCCAGGGAGGGAGCAGCCCCAGCATTTT
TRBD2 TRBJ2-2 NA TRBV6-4 CASSDTSGSGRTGELFF TGTGCCAGCAGTGATACTAGCGGGAGTGGGAGAACCGGGGAGCTGTTTTTT
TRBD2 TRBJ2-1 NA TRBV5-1 CASYFGTSGRASYNEQFF TGCGCCAGTTACTTTGGGACTAGCGGGAGGGCCTCCTACAATGAGCAGTTCTTC
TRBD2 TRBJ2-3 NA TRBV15 CATSGLAGGPLDTQYF TGTGCCACCAGCGGATTAGCGGGAGGGCCGTTGGATACGCAGTATTTT
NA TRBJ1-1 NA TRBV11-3 CASSLDRQTNTEAFF TGCGCCAGCAGCTTAGATCGACAGACGAACACTGAAGCTTTCTTT
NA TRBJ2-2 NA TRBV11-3 CASSSRPAGDTGELFF TGTGCCAGCAGCTCACGACCAGCCGGGGACACCGGGGAGCTGTTTTTT
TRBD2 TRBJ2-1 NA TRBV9 CASSAGSGTLYNEQFF TGTGCCAGCAGCGCGGGGAGCGGGACTCTTTACAATGAGCAGTTCTTC
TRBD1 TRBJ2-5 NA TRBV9 CASSVVTGGQETQYF TGTGCCAGCAGCGTAGTTACAGGGGGCCAAGAGACCCAGTACTTC
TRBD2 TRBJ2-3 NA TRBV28 CASSPPSGLTDTQYF TGTGCCAGCAGTCCTCCTAGCGGACTCACAGATACGCAGTATTTT
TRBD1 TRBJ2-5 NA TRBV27 CASSHRDRDPTQYF TGTGCCAGCAGTCACCGGGACAGGGACCCGACCCAGTACTTC
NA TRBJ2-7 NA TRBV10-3 CAIRGEKGRYEQYF TGTGCCATCAGAGGAGAGAAGGGGCGCTACGAGCAGTACTTC
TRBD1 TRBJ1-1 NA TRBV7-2 CASSLDPGTGGAEAFF TGTGCCAGCAGCTTAGACCCCGGGACAGGAGGCGCTGAAGCTTTCTTT
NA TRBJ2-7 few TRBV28 CASSGNWGLNEQYF TGTGCCAGCAGTGGAAACTGGGGGCTCAACGAGCAGTACTTC
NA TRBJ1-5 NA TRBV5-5 CASSLEGRGSNQPQHF TGTGCCAGCAGCTTGGAGGGGAGGGGGTCCAATCAGCCCCAGCATTTT
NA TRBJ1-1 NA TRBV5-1 CASSWQGSMNTEAFF TGCGCCAGCAGCTGGCAGGGGAGTATGAACACTGAAGCTTTCTTT
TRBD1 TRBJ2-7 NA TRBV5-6 CASSLGVLLDRAHEQYF TGTGCCAGCAGCTTGGGGGTTCTGCTTGACAGGGCCCACGAGCAGTACTTC
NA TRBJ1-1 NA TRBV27 CASSFTVNTEAFF TGTGCCAGCAGTTTTACGGTGAACACTGAAGCTTTCTTT
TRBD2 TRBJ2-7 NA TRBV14 CASRPSGSYEQYF TGTGCCAGCAGGCCTAGCGGGAGCTACGAGCAGTACTTC
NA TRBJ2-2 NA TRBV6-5 CASRQDRRSTGELFF TGTGCCAGCAGACAAGACAGGAGGAGCACCGGGGAGCTGTTTTTT
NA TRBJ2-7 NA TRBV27 CASRGFSSYEQYF TGTGCCAGCAGGGGCTTCAGCTCCTACGAGCAGTACTTC
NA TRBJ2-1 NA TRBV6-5 CASSYAAGEQFF TGTGCCAGCAGTTACGCTGCGGGTGAGCAGTTCTTC
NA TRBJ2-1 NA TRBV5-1 CASSLAAQGLISYNEQFF TGCGCCAGCAGCTTGGCGGCGCAGGGTTTGATCTCCTACAATGAGCAGTTCTTC
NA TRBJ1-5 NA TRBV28 CASSLIRESNQPQHF TGTGCCAGCAGTTTAATCCGAGAGAGCAATCAGCCCCAGCATTTT
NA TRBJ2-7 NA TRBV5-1 CASSWGYDDLYEQYF TGCGCCAGCAGCTGGGGCTACGACGACCTCTACGAGCAGTACTTC
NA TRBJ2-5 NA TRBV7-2 CASSLAGAGETQYF TGTGCCAGCAGCTTAGCGGGAGCCGGTGAGACCCAGTACTTC
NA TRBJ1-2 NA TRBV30 CAWRVLIGQNHNYGYTF TGTGCCTGGAGGGTGCTTATTGGACAGAACCATAACTATGGCTACACCTTC
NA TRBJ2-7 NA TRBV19 CASTPGGQRIYEQYF TGTGCCAGTACCCCAGGAGGCCAGAGGATCTACGAGCAGTACTTC
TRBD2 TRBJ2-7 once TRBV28 CASSQGGSSYEQYF TGTGCCAGCAGCCAAGGCGGGAGCTCCTACGAGCAGTACTTC
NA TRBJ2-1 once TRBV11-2 CASTRHSQQFF TGTGCCAGCACCAGACATTCGCAGCAGTTCTTC
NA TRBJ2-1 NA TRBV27 CASSLSRLNNEQFF TGTGCCAGCAGTTTATCTCGACTTAACAATGAGCAGTTCTTC
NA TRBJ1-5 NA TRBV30 CAWKPGSGNQPQHF TGTGCCTGGAAGCCGGGGAGCGGGAATCAGCCCCAGCATTTT
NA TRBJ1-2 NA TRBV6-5 CASSYSRVGVGYTF TGTGCCAGCAGTTACTCCCGTGTGGGAGTTGGCTACACCTTC